The entry that follows covers one T cell receptor beta chain sequence. The sample originates from a study of OX40 agonist ivuxolimab in advanced cancers. Study at large: Those enrolled were about 80% male, with a mean age of about 66 years and ages from roughly 23 to 79.

Collection of blood occurred at baseline, at cycle 4 day 1, and at cycle 7 day 1. TCRdb's copy holds only in-frame clones and misses some; the assay was immunoSEQ multiplex PCR. The repertoire has 47,000 or so clones, around 90% of them found once; the top ten carry roughly 48%. Material: CD4+ or CD8+ T cells sorted from blood, obtained in a trial of the OX40 agonist ivuxolimab. This TCR was sampled from an adult with an advanced solid tumor such as melanoma, head and neck, liver or kidney cancer.

The CDR3 loop is CASRSQGLGYTF. CDR3 nucleotides: TGTGCCAGCAGGTCACAGGGGCTTGGCTACACCTTC. The chain carries TRBV11-2 and TRBJ1-2; TRBD1 matches at 7 bases. V lost 6 bases, J lost 7 bases, and 5 bases stayed unmatched. CDR3 length: 12 amino acids. Germline V gene data show CDR1 as SGHAT and CDR2 as FQNNGV.